These 26 T cell receptor beta chains came from one sample sequenced in a study of shared clonotypes between healthy human individuals. In the naive CD8 group, cells lacked CD45RO and were positively selected for CCR7, so terminally differentiated effector memory CD45RA+ cells were left out. Sequenced by immunoSEQ multiplex PCR; TCRdb stores in-frame clones only, minus some. This table has about 1,900,000 clones, about 95% appearing once. The specimen was naive CD8+ T cells sorted from blood. The receptors originated from a man younger than 30 in good health.

This chain connects TRBV27 to TRBJ2-2, with D possibly being TRBD2 (6 bases). Germline CDR1 is MNHEY and CDR2 is SMNVEV (reference sequence). Trimming left V 3 bases short and J 4 bases short, with 9 bases between. This CDR3 spans 14 amino acids. The CDR3 loop is CASSFLATTGELFF. The DNA of the CDR3 is TGTGCCAGCAGTTTCCTAGCGACCACCGGGGAGCTGTTTTTT.

This chain links TRBV7-9 with TRBJ1-2; 7 nucleotides align to TRBD1. The CDR3 is 15 residues long. The germline V gene has CDR1 SEHNR and CDR2 FQNEAQ (reference sequence). V dropped 6 bases and J dropped 2; count of bases not matched to a gene: 9. CDR3 in DNA: TGTGCCAGCAGACACCTCCGGGACAGAAACTATGGCTACACCTTC. As protein: CASRHLRDRNYGYTF. The full variable domain, its missing parts supplied by reference TRBV7-9 and TRBJ1-2, is DTGVSQNPRHKITKRGQNVTFRCDPISEHNRLYWYRQTLGQGPEFLTYFQNEAQLEKSRLLSDRFSAERPKGSFSTLEIQRTEQGDSAMYLCASRHLRDRNYGYTFGSGTRLTVV.

V is TRBV5-4 and J is TRBJ2-5, with D perhaps matching TRBD2 (7 bases). Trimming cost V 2 bases and J 2 bases, with 13 bases left between them. The CDR3 extends over 15 amino acids. Germline values: CDR1 SGHNT, CDR2 YYREEE (reference sequence). CDR3 amino acids: CASSLRGGTQETQYF. In nucleotides, the CDR3 is TGTGCCAGCAGCTTACGCGGGGGCACACAAGAGACCCAGTACTTC.

The DNA of the CDR3 is TGCAGCGTCAGTGAACAGACGGGGGGCTACACCTTC. It translates to CSVSEQTGGYTF. V is TRBV29-1 and J is TRBJ1-2; D uncertain. Germline CDR1 SQVTM, CDR2 ANQGSEA. The V end was cut by 6 bases, the J end by 8 bases, with 16 bases between. The CDR3 contains 12 residues.

This clone appeared once. J is TRBJ1-4 and V is TRBV15; maybe TRBD1 (5 bases). The CDR3 sequence is 12 residues long. V lost 1 base to trimming and J lost 12 bases, with 9 bases between them. Germline CDR1 and CDR2: LNHNV and YYDKDF (reference sequence). The CDR3 loop reads CATSRGGRELFF. The CDR3 DNA reads as TGTGCCACCAGCAGAGGGGGGAGGGAACTGTTTTTT.

V and J are TRBV25-1 and TRBJ2-2; 7 positions agree with TRBD1. This CDR3 comprises 17 residues. J was trimmed by 4 bases and V by 3 bases; bases with no gene match: 11. Per germline, CDR1 MGHDK and CDR2 SYGVNS. The CDR3 loop reads CASSDWGQTAGTGELFF. CDR3 coding DNA: TGTGCCAGCAGTGACTGGGGACAGACCGCGGGCACCGGGGAGCTGTTTTTT. The full variable domain, with the rest looked up from reference TRBV25-1 and TRBJ2-2, is EADIYQTPRYLVIGTGKKITLECSQTMGHDKMYWYQQDPGMELHLIHYSYGVNSTEKGDLSSESTVSRIRTEHFPLTLESARPSHTSQYLCASSDWGQTAGTGELFFGEGSRLTVL.

This clone has more than one count but fewer than ten. The chain links TRBV2 to TRBJ1-1; the D is unclear. Trimming cost V 10 bases and J 0 bases, with 9 bases left between them. The V gene's germline CDR1 is SNHLY and CDR2 FYNNEI. CDR3 size: 12 residues. CDR3 bases: TGTGCCACTCCGACGGTGAACACTGAAGCTTTCTTT. Translation: CATPTVNTEAFF.

This clone has a single count. This chain joins TRBV5-1 and TRBJ2-1; 7 bases fit TRBD2. The junction had 5 bases not matched to a gene; V was cut back by 2 bases and J by 0 bases. The CDR3 runs 16 residues. Looked up from germline, CDR1 is SGHRS and CDR2 is YFSETQ. CDR3 nucleotides: TGCGCCAGCAGCTTTGGGGTAGCGGGCTCCTACAATGAGCAGTTCTTC. Its translation is CASSFGVAGSYNEQFF. The full variable domain, with the rest looked up from reference TRBV5-1 and TRBJ2-1, is KAGVTQTPRYLIKTRGQQVTLSCSPISGHRSVSWYQQTPGQGLQFLFEYFSETQRNKGNFPGRFSGRQFSNSRSEMNVSTLELGDSALYLCASSFGVAGSYNEQFFGPGTRLTVL.

About this clone itself: The sample carries other DNA sequences with the same CDR3. The DNA for the CDR3 is TGTGCCAGCAGCTTGGGGGGCACTACCTACGAGCAGTACTTC. Translating gives CASSLGGTTYEQYF. This chain links TRBV7-8 with TRBJ2-7; TRBD1 or TRBD2 may be the D gene (6 bases each). Trimming shortened V by 3 bases and J by 2 bases, and 11 bases separated the two germline ends. CDR1 and CDR2 (germline): SGHVS, FQNEAQ. The CDR3 is 14 residues long.

This clone was counted a single time. CDR3 DNA: TGTGCCAGCAGCTTAGCGGGTGAAGCACCCTACGAGCAGTACTTC. It yields the protein CASSLAGEAPYEQYF. This rearrangement joins TRBV7-9 to TRBJ2-7, with no clear D. Trimming took off 0 bases at V and 2 bases at J, with 11 bases between the two ends. The length of the CDR3 is 15 residues. Germline CDR1 reads SEHNR; CDR2 reads FQNEAQ (reference sequence).

The chain joins TRBV15 to TRBJ2-7; 12 bases agree with TRBD1. V was clipped by 0 bases and J by 5 bases; unmatched bases: 11. The CDR3 is made up of 18 amino acids. CDR1 and CDR2 from the germline V gene are LNHNV and YYDKDF (reference sequence). CDR3 sequence reads: CATSREGPLGQGANEQYF. The CDR3 region has the DNA TGTGCCACCAGCAGAGAAGGGCCACTGGGACAGGGGGCAAACGAGCAGTACTTC.

A note on this clone: The identical CDR3 is also encoded by other nucleotide sequences in the sample. This chain links TRBV9 with TRBJ1-1; 9 bases match TRBD1. Germline V lookup: CDR1 SGDLS, CDR2 YYNGEE. CDR3 length: 13 amino acids. The J segment lost 5 bases and the V segment lost 2 bases, leaving 1 base of the junction unmatched. CDR3 bases: TGTGCCAGCAGCGTCGACAGGGGGACTGAAGCTTTCTTT. Residues: CASSVDRGTEAFF.

This sequence joins TRBV15 and TRBJ1-1, with D hard to call. Trimming removed 5 bases from V and 4 bases from J, with 14 bases in between. CDR1 is LNHNV, CDR2 YYDKDF, per germline (reference sequence). The length of the CDR3 is 14 residues. Written as DNA, the CDR3 is TGTGCCACCAGCTTGCGGGCCTGGGTCACTGAAGCTTTCTTT. It is translated as CATSLRAWVTEAFF.

This clone is a singleton in its sample. In the same sample, other DNA sequences code for this CDR3. This chain connects TRBV5-6 to TRBJ1-3; D is uncertain. The germline CDR1 and CDR2 sequences are SGHDT and YYEEEE. The CDR3 runs 14 residues. Trimming cost V 0 bases and J 3 bases, with 7 bases left between them. The chain's CDR3 is CASSLGGLGNTIYF. CDR3 coding DNA: TGTGCCAGCAGCTTGGGGGGTCTTGGAAACACCATATATTTT. Supplemented by reference TRBV5-6 and TRBJ1-3, the full variable domain reads DAGVTQSPTHLIKTRGQQVTLRCSPKSGHDTVSWYQQALGQGPQFIFQYYEEEERQRGNFPDRFSGHQFPNYSSELNVNALLLGDSALYLCASSLGGLGNTIYFGEGSWLTVV.

The rearrangement joins TRBV13 to TRBJ1-6, with D perhaps matching TRBD1 (6 bases). Germline V gene sequence: CDR1 PRHDT, CDR2 FYEKMQ (reference sequence). V was shortened by 1 base and J by 9 bases, with 13 bases between the two germline ends. This CDR3 has 15 residues. The CDR3 nucleotides read TGTGCCAGCAGCTTAGAGGGACACGTCCGTTCACCCCTCCACTTT. This encodes CASSLEGHVRSPLHF. Full variable domain (remainder filled in from reference TRBV13 and TRBJ1-6): AAGVIQSPRHLIKEKRETATLKCYPIPRHDTVYWYQQGPGQDPQFLISFYEKMQSDKGSIPDRFSAQQFSDYHSELNMSSLELGDSALYFCASSLEGHVRSPLHFGNGTRLTVT.

The chain recombines TRBV5-3 with TRBJ1-4; D ambiguous. TRBV5-3 is reported as an ORF; its role is uncertain. CDR3 length: 13 amino acids. V shed 10 bases and J shed 6 bases, with 16 bases lying between them. In DNA, the CDR3 is TGTGCCGGGCCGCTAAGGCAGGATGAAAAACTGTTTTTT. This translates into CAGPLRQDEKLFF.

In regard to this clone: The same CDR3 can be traced to other DNA sequences in this sample. The chain carries TRBV19 and TRBJ1-5, with D unclear. CDR3 length: 15 residues. Germline V gives CDR1 LNHDA, CDR2 SQIVND (reference sequence). The V end was cut by 3 bases, the J end by 0 bases, with 9 bases between. CDR3 coding DNA: TGTGCCAGTAGTATCGGAGGTTATAGCAATCAGCCCCAGCATTTT. This encodes CASSIGGYSNQPQHF. The whole variable domain, remainder taken from reference TRBV19 and TRBJ1-5, is DGGITQSPKYLFRKEGQNVTLSCEQNLNHDAMYWYRQDPGQGLRLIYYSQIVNDFQKGDIAEGYSVSREKKESFPLTVTSAQKNPTAFYLCASSIGGYSNQPQHFGDGTRLSIL.

This chain uses TRBV4-1 with TRBJ1-1, with 7 bases matching TRBD1. Germline loops: CDR1 MGHRA, CDR2 YSYEKL. This CDR3 has 14 amino acids. Trimming cost V 3 bases and J 5 bases; bases outside gene matches: 6. CDR3 nucleotides: TGCGCCAGCAGCCACCCTACAGGGGATACTGAAGCTTTCTTT. Translation: CASSHPTGDTEAFF.

The genes are TRBV7-2 and TRBJ2-1; 12 bases align to TRBD2. Germline assignment: CDR1 SGHTA and CDR2 FQGNSA. Trimming removed 5 bases from V and 8 bases from J; junction bases left unmatched: 7. This CDR3 region has 15 residues. In DNA, the CDR3 is TGTGCCAGCAGCGCGACTAGCGGGAGCAGGGATGAGCAGTTCTTC. Its protein product is CASSATSGSRDEQFF.

Concerning this clone itself: The CDR3 does not close with the conserved phenylalanine or tryptophan, likely indicating a read error. No DNA is shown, since the ends of the CDR3 on it are uncertain; the CDR3 is the one TCRdb lists. This chain joins TRBV12-2 and TRBJ2-3. TRBV12-2 is a pseudogene. The CDR3 spans 12 residues, counting both ends. The CDR3 loop is CASRLGPFYPPA.

The CDR3 loop reads CASSEVSASDQPQHF. The CDR3 DNA follows: TGTGCCAGCAGTGAAGTATCAGCTAGTGATCAGCCCCAGCATTTT. V is TRBV6-1 and J is TRBJ1-5; D is ambiguous. The germline CDR1 and CDR2 sequences are MNHNS and SASEGT. The CDR3 contains 15 residues. The V and J ends lost 1 base and 5 bases respectively, with 12 bases between them.

J is TRBJ2-7 and V is TRBV27; possible D gene TRBD1, 7 bases. In germline, CDR1 is MNHEY, CDR2 SMNVEV (reference sequence). Trimming stripped 3 bases from V and 6 bases from J, with 15 bases between. This CDR3 is built from 14 residues. The CDR3 DNA is TGTGCCAGCAGTTTTACAGGGGCTAGCGCCGAGCAGTACTTC. This sequence encodes CASSFTGASAEQYF.

V is TRBV5-4 and J is TRBJ2-7; 8 bases align to TRBD1. The CDR3 contains 15 residues. In germline, CDR1 is SGHNT, CDR2 YYREEE (reference sequence). V dropped 4 bases and J dropped 1; count of bases not matched to a gene: 7. The CDR3 loop reads CASSTGQGPSYEQYF. The CDR3 region has the DNA TGTGCCAGCAGCACCGGACAGGGCCCTTCCTACGAGCAGTACTTC. Combining the CDR3 with reference TRBV5-4 and TRBJ2-7 gives the whole variable domain ETGVTQSPTHLIKTRGQQVTLRCSSQSGHNTVSWYQQALGQGPQFIFQYYREEENGRGNFPPRFSGLQFPNYSSELNVNALELDDSALYLCASSTGQGPSYEQYFGPGTRLTVT.

The J gene is TRBJ1-2, the V gene TRBV14; D possibly corresponds to TRBD1 (5 bases). Trimming shortened V by 3 bases and J by 4 bases, and 9 bases separated the two germline ends. Germline CDR1 reads SGHDN; CDR2 reads FVKESK. CDR3 length: 13 residues. The CDR3 region has the DNA TGTGCCAGCAGCCATGGGGGGACCTATGGCTACACCTTC. It encodes CASSHGGTYGYTF.

For this clone: Other DNA sequences in the sample encode the same CDR3. The J gene is TRBJ1-2, the V gene TRBV28; 7 positions agree with TRBD1. The CDR3 has 12 residues. Germline V CDR1 and CDR2: MDHEN, SYDVKM. The V and J ends lost 5 bases and 5 bases, in that order; junction bases with no gene match: 2. This CDR3 is CASSGTDYGYTF. The CDR3 nucleotides read TGTGCCAGCAGTGGGACAGATTATGGCTACACCTTC.

This CDR3 is CASSLYLHRRDSRRSPGNTIYF. CDR3 in DNA: TGTGCCAGCAGTCTATACCTTCACCGTCGGGACAGCCGCCGATCTCCTGGAAACACCATATATTTT. This chain uses TRBV21-1 with TRBJ1-3; no DNA check was done on the table's D call, TRBD1. TRBV21-1 corresponds to a pseudogene. This CDR3 region has 22 residues.